A selection of T cell receptor beta chains follows, all from one sample in a study of T cell responses to AZD1222 COVID-19 vaccine. Assay: immunoSEQ multiplex PCR; the TCRdb copy retains only in-frame clones and omits some. The data show around 190,000 clones, 70% to 90% seen once. Sequenced material: peripheral blood, taken on day 0 of AZD1222 vaccination. These receptor sequences come from an adult in good health. Each CDR3 is given with its conserved first and last residue. A D gene is named only where the DNA matches it firmly. Part of the rows lack a size; the others show once, few, many or a class for expanded clones.

size: .; length: 16; V: TRBV7-6; J: TRBJ1-4; D: .; DNA: TGTGCCAGCAGCAAAGGCACTGCTACAACTAATGAAAAACTGTTTTTT; CDR3: CASSKGTATTNEKLFF
size: .; length: 15; V: TRBV13; J: TRBJ2-1; D: .; DNA: TGTGCCAGCAGCTCTAGCGAGAGCTCCTACAATGAGCAGTTCTTC; CDR3: CASSSSESSYNEQFF
size: .; length: 15; V: TRBV11-2; J: TRBJ1-4; D: .; DNA: TGTGCCAGCAGCTTAGATCCGGGTAGGGGGTCAGGACTGTTTTTT; CDR3: CASSLDPGRGSGLFF
size: .; length: 15; V: TRBV6-5; J: TRBJ2-7; D: TRBD1; DNA: TGTGCCAGCAGTTACTCGGGACAGGGGGCCTACGAGCAGTACTTC; CDR3: CASSYSGQGAYEQYF
size: .; length: 14; V: TRBV19; J: TRBJ1-1; D: .; DNA: TGTGCCAGTAGTCCGGCCCTCTCGGACACTGAAGCTTTCTTT; CDR3: CASSPALSDTEAFF
size: .; length: 13; V: TRBV6-4; J: TRBJ1-6; D: .; DNA: TGTGCCAGCAGGCCGGGGGGCAGGGGACCCCTCCACTTT; CDR3: CASRPGGRGPLHF
size: .; length: 15; V: TRBV14; J: TRBJ2-3; D: .; DNA: TGTGCCAGCAGCCGTCAGCGGGTGAGCACAGATACGCAGTATTTT; CDR3: CASSRQRVSTDTQYF
size: .; length: 13; V: TRBV6-5; J: TRBJ1-5; D: TRBD1; DNA: TGTGCCAGCAGTACAGGGGCCAATCAGCCCCAGCATTTT; CDR3: CASSTGANQPQHF
size: .; length: 16; V: TRBV6-5; J: TRBJ2-7; D: .; DNA: TGTGCCAGCAGTTACTATCACGCAGGGACCATCTACGAGCAGTACTTC; CDR3: CASSYYHAGTIYEQYF
size: .; length: 13; V: TRBV30; J: TRBJ2-7; D: TRBD2; DNA: TGTGCCTGGGGACTAGCGGGAATATACGAGCAGTACTTC; CDR3: CAWGLAGIYEQYF
size: once; length: 12; V: TRBV12-3/TRBV12-4; J: TRBJ1-2; D: TRBD1; DNA: TGTGCCAGCAATACCAACAGGGGTGGCTACACCTTC; CDR3: CASNTNRGGYTF
size: .; length: 10; V: TRBV29-1; J: TRBJ1-1; D: .; DNA: TGCAGCGTTACCAGGGTGGAAGCTTTCTTT; CDR3: CSVTRVEAFF
size: .; length: 14; V: TRBV11-1; J: TRBJ1-2; D: TRBD1; DNA: TGTGCCAGCAGCATCCGACAGGGAGGCTATGGCTACACCTTC; CDR3: CASSIRQGGYGYTF
size: .; length: 11; V: TRBV6-5; J: TRBJ2-7; D: .; DNA: TGTGCCAGCGGAGGGGGTTACGAGCAGTACTTC; CDR3: CASGGGYEQYF
size: .; length: 15; V: TRBV3-1/TRBV3-2; J: TRBJ2-5; D: TRBD2; DNA: TGTGCCAGCAGCCCGACCCCTAGCGGGGGGGAGACCCAGTACTTC; CDR3: CASSPTPSGGETQYF
size: .; length: 13; V: TRBV5-5; J: TRBJ2-5; D: .; DNA: TGTGCCAGCAGACCGCTGATCGAAGAGACCCAGTACTTC; CDR3: CASRPLIEETQYF
size: .; length: 15; V: TRBV28; J: TRBJ1-4; D: .; DNA: TGTGCCAGCAGCCGAGGGGACCCTAGCCAGGAAAAACTGTTTTTT; CDR3: CASSRGDPSQEKLFF
size: .; length: 16; V: TRBV27; J: TRBJ1-4; D: .; DNA: TGTGCCAGCAGTTTATTCCCAGGGGTGGGGGGGGAAAAACTGTTTTTT; CDR3: CASSLFPGVGGEKLFF
size: .; length: 13; V: TRBV5-1; J: TRBJ2-5; D: TRBD1; DNA: TGCGCCAGCAGCTCCGGACAGGTGGAGACCCAGTACTTC; CDR3: CASSSGQVETQYF
size: .; length: 14; V: TRBV6-5; J: TRBJ2-7; D: .; DNA: TGTGCCAGCAGTTACTCGACGAGCCATTTGGAGCAGTACTTC; CDR3: CASSYSTSHLEQYF
size: .; length: 15; V: TRBV30; J: TRBJ1-1; D: TRBD1; DNA: TGTGCCTGGAGTGTACGGAGGACAGGGAAAACTGAAGCTTTCTTT; CDR3: CAWSVRRTGKTEAFF
size: once; length: 14; V: TRBV25-1; J: TRBJ1-1; D: TRBD1; DNA: TGTGCCTCCCAACCTGGGACAGGAAACACTGAAGCTTTCTTT; CDR3: CASQPGTGNTEAFF
size: once; length: 13; V: TRBV24-1; J: TRBJ1-2; D: .; DNA: TGTGCCACCAGTGGCGGACCGAACTTTTTCGTCACCTTC; CDR3: CATSGGPNFFVTF
size: .; length: 13; V: TRBV10-3; J: TRBJ1-5; D: TRBD1; DNA: TGTGCCATTGGACAGGCGACGAATCAGCCCCAGCATTTT; CDR3: CAIGQATNQPQHF
size: .; length: 18; V: TRBV2; J: TRBJ1-3; D: TRBD1; DNA: TGTGCCAGCAGTGGGTCCATGACGGGACAGGGGGCTGGAAACACCATATATTTT; CDR3: CASSGSMTGQGAGNTIYF
size: .; length: 12; V: TRBV7-6; J: TRBJ1-5; D: .; DNA: TGTGCCAGCAGCTTATTTAATCAGCCCCAGCATTTT; CDR3: CASSLFNQPQHF
size: few; length: 13; V: TRBV29-1; J: TRBJ1-4; D: .; DNA: TGCAGCGTTAGGGGTTCCCTAGGGGAAAAACTGTTTTTT; CDR3: CSVRGSLGEKLFF
size: .; length: 14; V: TRBV6-5; J: TRBJ2-7; D: .; DNA: TGTGCCAGCAGCTTTGCAGGGTTGGAGGGCGAGCAGTACTTC; CDR3: CASSFAGLEGEQYF
size: .; length: 14; V: TRBV6-5; J: TRBJ2-3; D: .; DNA: TGTGCCAGCAGTTTTCAGACTGACACAGATACGCAGTATTTT; CDR3: CASSFQTDTDTQYF
size: .; length: 14; V: TRBV9; J: TRBJ1-2; D: .; DNA: TGTGCCAGCACCAAAGGGGGAAACAACTATGGCTACACCTTC; CDR3: CASTKGGNNYGYTF
size: .; length: 14; V: TRBV19; J: TRBJ1-5; D: TRBD1; DNA: TGTGCCAGTAGGATCGGGACAGGAAATCAGCCCCAGCATTTT; CDR3: CASRIGTGNQPQHF
size: .; length: 13; V: TRBV6-5; J: TRBJ2-2; D: .; DNA: TGTGCCAGCAGTTACTCCGGGGAGGGGGCGCTGTTTTTT; CDR3: CASSYSGEGALFF